This T cell receptor beta chain came from a study of cytomegalovirus exposure and HLA in healthy donors. Study-level points and caveats: Rarity marked most TCR sequences, yet some public TCRs occurred in many donors.

About this clone itself: The antigen remains undetermined.

In germline, CDR1 is MGHDK, CDR2 SYGVNS. The CDR3 totals 15 residues. The trim removed 7 bases at V and 4 bases at J, leaving 8 bases unmatched. TCRdb's copy holds only in-frame clones and misses some; the assay was immunoSEQ multiplex PCR. Among 300,000 to 350,000 clones listed, nearly 90% were seen once. The V call is TRBV25-1, the J call TRBJ2-1; 9 nucleotides match TRBD2. The sequencing input was PBMCs. The source of this sequence is a man aged 25-45 years in good health and CMV-seronegative. The CDR3 DNA reads as TGTGCCAGCAACCAAGCGGGGGGAATTTACAATGAGCAGTTCTTC. Translating gives CASNQAGGIYNEQFF.